This passage covers 17 T cell receptor beta chains from one sample sequenced in a study of molecular identifiers for immune sequencing clone quantification. TCRdb reanalysed the PCR reads using MiXCR and keeps one entry per CDR3 protein. Of approximately 590,000 distinct CDR3 sequences listed, over 25% are singletons. The sequenced material came from naive CD8+ T cells from blood, with Jurkat cell RNA spiked in. Regarding subset: FACS-sorted CD8+CD4-CCR7+CD45RA+ naive T cells. Source of these receptors: a human donor in good health. Some libraries in this study had Jurkat cell RNA spiked in.

This clonotype was counted many times. The chain combines TRBV12-3 or TRBV12-4 with TRBJ1-5; no clear D. The V gene lost 6 bases and the J gene lost 0 bases, with 9 bases spanning the gap. CDR3 size: 14 residues. The CDR3 sequence is CASSDKYSNQPQHF. The CDR3 DNA follows: TGTGCCAGCAGCGACAAATATAGCAATCAGCCCCAGCATTTT.

This clonotype was detected ten times or more. This chain links TRBV6-2 or TRBV6-3 with TRBJ2-7, with D possibly called TRBD1 or TRBD2 (5 bases each). Germline-derived CDR1 and CDR2 are MNHEY and SVGEGT. V was trimmed by 6 bases and J by 7 bases, leaving 16 bases between them. There are 13 residues in the CDR3. The CDR3 DNA sequence: TGTGCCAGCAGGCCTTTCGGGGCTTGGGAGCAGTACTTC. Translating gives CASRPFGAWEQYF.

This clonotype was seen a single time. A much larger clone lies one base from this, so it may be a read error. The rearrangement joins TRBV20-1 to TRBJ1-3; no definite D call. Germline V gives CDR1 DFQATT, CDR2 SNEGSKA (reference sequence). Trimming pared 3 bases from V and 2 bases from J, leaving 14 bases between. The CDR3 has 15 residues. CDR3 protein: CSASSPVGAGNTIYF. In DNA, the CDR3 is TGCAGTGCTAGCAGTCCAGTAGGAGCTGGAAACACCATATATTTT.

This clonotype has a count of ten or more. The rearrangement joins TRBV28 to TRBJ2-7; D gene unclear. This CDR3 spans 15 amino acids. Germline V gives CDR1 MDHEN, CDR2 SYDVKM. V was shortened by 5 bases and J by 3 bases, with 17 bases between the two germline ends. The CDR3 DNA reads TGTGCCAGCAGTATAACCCGGGCCCTCGGCTACGAGCAGTACTTC. Its protein is CASSITRALGYEQYF.

This chain links TRBV4-1 with TRBJ2-1; TRBD1 aligns across 11 bases. There are 16 residues in the CDR3. CDR1 and CDR2 from the germline V gene are MGHRA and YSYEKL. The ends lost 1 base at V and 6 bases at J; junction bases unmatched: 5. The CDR3 coding sequence is TGCGCCAGCAGCCAAGGAACCGGGACAGGGGGCAATGAGCAGTTCTTC. Encoded protein: CASSQGTGTGGNEQFF.

This clonotype was found many times. V is TRBV6-1 and J is TRBJ2-7, with TRBD1 matching over 9 bases. Losses at the gene ends were 5 bases for V and 3 bases for J; bases not matched to a gene: 5. Germline V gene sequence: CDR1 MNHNS, CDR2 SASEGT. The CDR3 loop spans 14 amino acids. As DNA, the CDR3 is TGTGCCAGCAGTTGGGACAGGGAGTTCTACGAGCAGTACTTC. Protein product: CASSWDREFYEQYF.

J is TRBJ2-4 and V is TRBV4-3; D might be TRBD1 or TRBD2, each matching 6 bases. The V and J ends lost 0 bases and 9 bases respectively, with 18 bases between them. The CDR3 length is 16 residues. The germline V gene encodes CDR1 LGHNA and CDR2 YSLEER. CDR3 nucleotide sequence: TGCGCCAGCAGCCAAGATGTCACAGGGTTGCGGGGCATTCAGTACTTC. Amino acid sequence: CASSQDVTGLRGIQYF.

The chain couples TRBV28 to TRBJ2-7; 10 nucleotides align to TRBD2. Germline V lookup: CDR1 MDHEN, CDR2 SYDVKM. V shed 7 bases, J shed 3 bases, and the junction held 6 bases outside the gene matches. CDR3 length: 14 residues. The CDR3 reads CASKPRTSGYEQYF. Written as DNA, the CDR3 is TGTGCCAGCAAACCTAGGACTAGCGGCTACGAGCAGTACTTC.

The chain combines TRBV5-1 with TRBJ1-1; D uncertain. The CDR3 runs 15 residues. V was clipped by 4 bases and J by 11 bases, with 24 bases between them. From germline, CDR1 is SGHRS and CDR2 YFSETQ. The CDR3 is CASSPVGFLPPAAFF. The CDR3 coding sequence is TGCGCCAGCAGCCCGGTGGGGTTCCTGCCCCCTGCCGCTTTCTTT.

This clonotype was seen at least ten times. This rearrangement joins TRBV19 to TRBJ1-5; D remains ambiguous. Germline V gene data show CDR1 as LNHDA and CDR2 as SQIVND (reference sequence). Trimming took off 2 bases at V and 4 bases at J, with 9 bases between the two ends. The CDR3 covers 14 residues. CDR3 coding DNA: TGTGCCAGTAGTATAACCGGAGGGAATCAGCCCCAGCATTTT. It specifies CASSITGGNQPQHF. Full variable domain (missing parts from reference TRBV19 and TRBJ1-5): DGGITQSPKYLFRKEGQNVTLSCEQNLNHDAMYWYRQDPGQGLRLIYYSQIVNDFQKGDIAEGYSVSREKKESFPLTVTSAQKNPTAFYLCASSITGGNQPQHFGDGTRLSIL.

This clonotype was seen a handful of times. This chain connects TRBV19 to TRBJ2-3; D may be TRBD2 (5 bases). The CDR3 is made up of 13 amino acids. Germline V gene lookup returns CDR1 LNHDA and CDR2 SQIVND (reference sequence). Deletions cut 4 bases from V and 4 bases from J, with 9 bases between. The CDR3 DNA follows: TGTGCCAGTAGTACCCTAGCCCCAGATACGCAGTATTTT. It specifies CASSTLAPDTQYF. Full variable domain (outside the CDR3, taken from reference TRBV19 and TRBJ2-3): DGGITQSPKYLFRKEGQNVTLSCEQNLNHDAMYWYRQDPGQGLRLIYYSQIVNDFQKGDIAEGYSVSREKKESFPLTVTSAQKNPTAFYLCASSTLAPDTQYFGPGTRLTVL.

This clonotype was recorded many times. The chain links TRBV28 to TRBJ1-1, with no clear D. The CDR3 spans 12 residues. V was shortened by 6 bases and J by 4 bases, with 9 bases between the two germline ends. Germline lookup yields CDR1 MDHEN and CDR2 SYDVKM. The chain's CDR3 is CASSRDGTEAFF. CDR3 nucleotides: TGTGCCAGCAGCCGCGACGGCACTGAAGCTTTCTTT.

This clonotype was counted a single time. This may arise from a read error, as a much more abundant clone is one base away. Since the CDR3 does not end with the conserved phenylalanine or tryptophan, this likely comes from a read error. The DNA of the CDR3 is TGTGCCAGCAGCCAAGTCGGGACAGGGTACGAGCAGTACCTC. Translating gives CASSQVGTGYEQYL. The V call is TRBV4-2, the J call TRBJ2-7, with 9 bases that match TRBD1. The junction had 2 bases not matched to a gene; V was cut back by 1 base and J by 4 bases. The CDR3 is 14 residues long. Germline V gives CDR1 LGHNA, CDR2 YNFKEQ.

This clonotype was counted ten times or more. This chain links TRBV7-9 with TRBJ2-5; D is possibly TRBD1 (5 bases). The length of the CDR3 is 15 residues. The germline V gene has CDR1 SEHNR and CDR2 FQNEAQ (reference sequence). The V gene lost 0 bases and the J gene lost 4 bases, with 12 bases spanning the gap. The CDR3 region is CASSLADIFGETQYF. As DNA, the CDR3 is TGTGCCAGCAGCTTAGCGGACATATTCGGAGAGACCCAGTACTTC.

The J gene is TRBJ1-1, the V gene TRBV12-5, with D possibly TRBD1 on 5 matching bases. V was clipped by 1 base and J by 4 bases, with 16 bases between them. The CDR3 runs to 16 residues. Germline loops: CDR1 LGHNT, CDR2 FRNRAP. CDR3 sequence reads: CASGLEVGELSTEAFF. CDR3 in DNA: TGTGCTAGTGGTTTGGAAGTGGGGGAGCTGAGCACTGAAGCTTTCTTT.

Concerning this clonotype itself: A clone one base away is much larger, so this may be a read error. The chain carries TRBV29-1 and TRBJ2-3, with D perhaps matching TRBD2 (5 bases). The CDR3 loop spans 13 amino acids. The germline V gene encodes CDR1 SQVTM and CDR2 ANQGSEA. Deletions cut 8 bases from V and 1 base from J, with 13 bases between. The CDR3 spells CSPGNVGTDTQYF. In nucleotides, the CDR3 is TGCAGCCCCGGGAACGTCGGCACAGATACGCAGTATTTT.

Worth noting for this clonotype: Compared with germline, one end of the junction differs, possibly owing to a read error. The chain joins TRBV4-2 to TRBJ2-5; 11 positions agree with TRBD2. The CDR3 runs to 19 residues. Germline CDR1 reads LGHNA; CDR2 reads YNFKEQ. The CDR3 is CASSQDLLAGERGKETQHF. CDR3 DNA sequence: TGTGCCAGCAGCCAAGATCTACTAGCGGGAGAGAGGGGAAAAGAGACCCAGCACTTC.